The present entry profiles one T cell receptor beta chain with its context. The data are from a study of blood T cell repertoires in COVID-19. The overall study: The cDNA or gDNA used as material had been derived from T cells, B-cell-depleted T cells, or PBMCs.

V was shortened by 3 bases and J by 7 bases, with 10 bases between the two germline ends. The CDR3 sequence is 13 residues long. Germline assignment: CDR1 LNHDA and CDR2 SQIVND (reference sequence). How the authors handled the data: Researchers report that nucleated cell counts were estimated from reference gene primer amplification. TCRdb's copy holds only in-frame clones and misses some; the assay was immunoSEQ multiplex PCR. The DNA gave D and trimming, while V, J and clone size come from that table. This sample has fewer than 40,000 clones, with roughly 80% found just once. The sequencing input was peripheral blood. The TCR was taken from a man aged 55 to 70 with active COVID-19. V usage is TRBV19 and J usage is TRBJ1-5; no clear D gene. In DNA form, the CDR3 reads TGTGCCAGTAGTATGAGGGTAGGACAGCCCCAGCATTTT. This sequence encodes CASSMRVGQPQHF.